The rows below give T cell receptor beta chains drawn from one sample of a study of OX40 agonist ivuxolimab in advanced cancers. Profiled with immunoSEQ multiplex PCR; TCRdb holds only in-frame clones, not every one. The data contain tens of thousands of clones, 84% of them singletons. This sample comprised CD4+ or CD8+ T cells sorted from blood, obtained in a trial of the OX40 agonist ivuxolimab. The receptor set was obtained from an adult with an advanced solid tumor such as melanoma, head and neck, liver or kidney cancer. CDR3s include the opening cysteine and the closing phenylalanine or tryptophan. The D gene is left open where the match is weak. Rows may omit the clone size; those that give it use once, few, many or a size class.

J,size,V,D,CDR3,DNA
TRBJ2-1,once,TRBV5-1,NA,CASSLVASSYNEQFF,TGCGCCAGCAGCTTGGTGGCGAGCTCCTACAATGAGCAGTTCTTC
TRBJ2-5,NA,TRBV29-1,NA,CSVERYQETQYF,TGCAGCGTTGAACGCTACCAAGAGACCCAGTACTTC
TRBJ2-7,NA,TRBV5-1,NA,CASSPKPVHEQYF,TGCGCCAGCAGCCCCAAACCGGTCCACGAGCAGTACTTC
TRBJ1-2,NA,TRBV28,TRBD1,CASSLVGQDYGYTF,TGTGCCAGCAGTTTAGTCGGACAGGACTATGGCTACACCTTC
TRBJ2-7,many,TRBV25-1,TRBD1,CASSELDRANEQYF,TGTGCCAGCAGTGAATTGGACAGGGCGAACGAGCAGTACTTC
TRBJ2-7,once,TRBV29-1,TRBD2,CSVVAGTVLEQYF,TGCAGCGTAGTAGCGGGAACGGTCCTCGAGCAGTACTTC
TRBJ2-3,NA,TRBV7-3,TRBD2,CASSLIGGTDTQYF,TGTGCCAGCAGCTTAATCGGGGGGACAGATACGCAGTATTTT
TRBJ2-4,NA,TRBV30,NA,CAWSPTVAKNIQYF,TGTGCCTGGAGTCCGACGGTAGCCAAAAACATTCAGTACTTC
TRBJ2-1,once,TRBV10-3,NA,CAISAGLGVYNEQFF,TGTGCCATCAGTGCAGGACTGGGGGTCTACAATGAGCAGTTCTTC
TRBJ1-4,NA,TRBV29-1,NA,CSVEDYRAGAKKLFF,TGCAGCGTTGAAGATTACAGGGCGGGTGCTAAAAAACTGTTTTTT
TRBJ1-4,NA,TRBV7-3,NA,CASSLVQVSGATNEKLFF,TGTGCCAGCAGCTTAGTTCAGGTTTCGGGGGCAACTAATGAAAAACTGTTTTTT
TRBJ2-1,NA,TRBV11-2,NA,CASSSLRGVGEQFF,TGTGCCAGCAGCTCACTCCGGGGTGTTGGAGAGCAGTTCTTC
TRBJ2-7,NA,TRBV5-5,TRBD1,CASSFRGGQGSYEQYF,TGTGCCAGCAGCTTCCGCGGGGGACAGGGATCCTACGAGCAGTACTTC
TRBJ2-2,NA,TRBV7-3,NA,CASRWDSHTGELFF,TGTGCCAGCAGGTGGGACTCCCACACCGGGGAGCTGTTTTTT
TRBJ1-2,NA,TRBV5-1,NA,CASSGTQGRNGYTF,TGCGCCAGCAGCGGAACCCAGGGGAGGAATGGCTACACCTTC
TRBJ2-4,NA,TRBV29-1,NA,CSVVWDKRNIQYF,TGCAGCGTGGTCTGGGACAAGCGAAACATTCAGTACTTC
TRBJ2-3,NA,TRBV19,TRBD1,CASSRTGGDTQYF,TGTGCCAGTAGCCGGACAGGGGGAGATACGCAGTATTTT
TRBJ1-1,once,TRBV5-1,TRBD1,CATTGDPSAEAFF,TGCGCCACAACAGGGGACCCGAGTGCTGAAGCTTTCTTT
TRBJ1-1,once,TRBV11-3,NA,CASSLRGNTEAFF,TGTGCCAGCAGCTTAAGGGGGAACACTGAAGCTTTCTTT
TRBJ1-1,once,TRBV6-6,TRBD1,CASSARQGALEAFF,TGTGCCAGCAGTGCACGACAGGGAGCTCTTGAAGCTTTCTTT
TRBJ1-2,NA,TRBV7-2,NA,CASSPFWRAGGYTF,TGTGCCAGCAGCCCCTTTTGGAGGGCGGGGGGCTACACCTTC
TRBJ1-1,NA,TRBV7-9,NA,CASSLGTVESEAFF,TGTGCCAGCAGCTTAGGGACAGTTGAATCTGAAGCTTTCTTT
TRBJ1-4,once,TRBV4-3,NA,CASSQVLGRKKLFF,TGCGCCAGCAGCCAAGTTTTAGGCAGGAAAAAACTGTTTTTT
TRBJ1-1,NA,TRBV29-1,TRBD1,CSVGPGQGYNTEAFF,TGCAGCGTTGGACCGGGACAGGGGTATAACACTGAAGCTTTCTTT
TRBJ2-1,NA,TRBV9,TRBD1,CASSVGLGTGWDEQFF,TGTGCCAGCAGCGTAGGGCTCGGGACAGGGTGGGATGAGCAGTTCTTC
TRBJ2-2,NA,TRBV7-9,TRBD2,CASSFAGGHTGELFF,TGTGCCAGCAGCTTCGCGGGAGGGCACACCGGGGAGCTGTTTTTT
TRBJ2-7,once,TRBV19,TRBD1,CASSMGTVFPYSSYEQYF,TGTGCCAGTAGCATGGGGACAGTTTTCCCTTACAGCTCCTACGAGCAGTACTTC
TRBJ2-1,NA,TRBV11-3,TRBD2,CASSPHRLAGEQFF,TGTGCCAGCAGTCCTCATCGACTAGCCGGGGAGCAGTTCTTC
TRBJ1-6,few,TRBV19,NA,CASALTPGQAPLHF,TGTGCCAGTGCACTTACCCCGGGGCAGGCACCCCTCCACTTT
TRBJ1-1,NA,TRBV28,NA,CASSSVNTEAFF,TGTGCCAGCAGTTCTGTGAACACTGAAGCTTTCTTT
TRBJ2-3,NA,TRBV4-3,TRBD2,CASSPGLAGTDTQYF,TGCGCCAGCAGCCCGGGACTAGCGGGAACAGATACGCAGTATTTT
TRBJ2-5,NA,TRBV10-3,NA,CAISGHRGLGETQYF,TGTGCCATCAGTGGCCATCGGGGGCTAGGAGAGACCCAGTACTTC
TRBJ1-1,once,TRBV18,NA,CASSSSQNTEAFF,TGTGCCAGCTCGTCCTCACAGAACACTGAAGCTTTCTTT
TRBJ1-1,NA,TRBV6-1,TRBD1,CASSEPGGSGSEAFF,TGTGCCAGCAGTGAACCAGGGGGGTCCGGATCTGAAGCTTTCTTT
TRBJ1-2,NA,TRBV19,NA,CASSILVFYGYTF,TGTGCCAGTAGTATCCTGGTTTTCTATGGCTACACCTTC
TRBJ1-6,few,TRBV4-2,NA,CASSPSSGGLSPLHF,TGTGCCAGCAGCCCGTCTTCTGGGGGGCTTTCACCCCTCCACTTT
TRBJ2-1,NA,TRBV12-5,TRBD2,CASGLAPKREVDEQFF,TGTGCTAGTGGTTTGGCCCCAAAGCGGGAGGTAGATGAGCAGTTCTTC
TRBJ2-5,NA,TRBV7-2,NA,CASSLAALQQETQYF,TGTGCCAGCAGCTTAGCGGCCCTACAACAAGAGACCCAGTACTTC
TRBJ2-3,NA,TRBV15,TRBD1,CATSRDKTGGTDTQYF,TGTGCCACCAGCAGAGATAAGACAGGGGGCACAGATACGCAGTATTTT
TRBJ1-4,once,TRBV2,NA,CASISLPEKLFF,TGTGCCAGCATTAGCCTCCCCGAAAAACTGTTTTTT
TRBJ2-7,few,TRBV11-3,TRBD1,CASSSRDRSSYEQYF,TGTGCCAGCAGCTCCCGGGACAGGAGCTCCTACGAGCAGTACTTC
TRBJ2-2,NA,TRBV19,TRBD2,CASSGRTSGGPANTGELFF,TGTGCCAGTAGTGGACGGACTAGCGGGGGCCCCGCGAACACCGGGGAGCTGTTTTTT
TRBJ2-3,NA,TRBV7-2,TRBD2,CASSDTSGRAGVQYF,TGTGCCAGCAGCGATACTAGCGGGAGGGCCGGGGTGCAGTATTTT
TRBJ2-1,NA,TRBV27,TRBD2,CASSLSRSGGDLEDEQFF,TGTGCCAGCAGTTTATCGAGGAGCGGGGGGGACCTAGAGGATGAGCAGTTCTTC
TRBJ2-1,NA,TRBV7-2,NA,CASRRYQGNWNEQFF,TGTGCCAGCAGACGATACCAGGGGAACTGGAATGAGCAGTTCTTC
TRBJ1-4,NA,TRBV5-1,TRBD1,CASSPGGTGNEKLFF,TGCGCCAGCTCCCCGGGGGGGACAGGGAATGAAAAACTGTTTTTT
TRBJ1-6,once,TRBV7-8,NA,CISVPAHGKSPLHF,NA
TRBJ1-2,NA,TRBV9,NA,CASSVDEGRIYGYTF,TGTGCCAGCAGCGTAGACGAGGGGCGAATCTATGGCTACACCTTC
TRBJ2-3,NA,TRBV4-2,TRBD2,CASSQDGTSGGGGDTQYF,TGTGCCAGCAGCCAAGATGGGACTAGCGGGGGCGGCGGGGATACGCAGTATTTT
TRBJ2-3,NA,TRBV27,TRBD1,CASSFTGTGGTDTQYF,TGTGCCAGCAGTTTTACCGGGACAGGGGGTACAGATACGCAGTATTTT
TRBJ2-4,NA,TRBV9,TRBD1,CASSAGTGTIAKNIQYF,TGTGCCAGCAGCGCAGGGACAGGGACAATAGCCAAAAACATTCAGTACTTC
TRBJ2-1,NA,TRBV7-9,NA,CASSRDISEQFF,TGTGCCAGCAGCCGGGACATCTCGGAGCAGTTCTTC